By share, the clone carrying this T cell receptor (beta chain) counts as medium-sized. What it recognizes is unknown. Vbeta (60) and Jbeta (13) primers were used in the PCR. The repertoire was sequenced with immunoSEQ multiplex PCR; TCRdb's copy has only in-frame clones and lacks some. The table records about 150,000 clones, 79% of them present only once. Germline assignment: CDR1 KGHSY and CDR2 FQNENV. V gave up 0 bases and J gave up 6 bases; unmatched junction bases: 4. The CDR3 length is 14 residues. This specimen comes from a study of cytomegalovirus exposure and HLA in healthy donors. Whole-study results and caveats: Later analysis showed TCR association rates varying by HLA locus, highest for DRB1 and lowest for HLA-C. A previous analysis found most TCR beta V segments productive roughly 87% or roughly 30% of the time.

The chain uses TRBV16 and TRBJ1-2; TRBD1 matches at 7 bases. Sample: PBMCs. The source of this sequence is a man between 35 and 55 years old in good health and CMV-seropositive. The CDR3 spells CASSQSVTGNGYTF. The CDR3 nucleotides are TGTGCCAGCAGCCAATCGGTGACAGGGAATGGCTACACCTTC.